The clone carrying this TCR beta chain was counted ten times or more. What it binds is unknown. This sample is drawn from a study of prognosis after radiotherapy for stage I lung cancer. Overall study context: Not a single patient was given any concurrent therapy alongside stereotactic body radiotherapy, also referred to as SBRT.

Amplicons of TCR beta CDR3 were generated from genomic DNA by two-round multiplex PCR. First-round PCR employed TRBV- and TRBJ-specific primers for each gene. TCRdb fed the multiplex PCR reads into MiXCR, producing one record per CDR3 protein. The data show under 50,000 distinct CDR3 sequences, with approximately 25% seen just once and about 25% held by the top ten. This CDR3 contains 15 residues. J gave up 5 bases and V 5 bases, and 6 bases lay outside the gene matches. Germline values: CDR1 MDHEN, CDR2 SYDVKM. General study points: Lower Shannon entropy after stereotactic body radiation therapy was observed in patients who went on to develop distant metastases. The authors reported that TRBV and TRBJ gene usage differed between patients with and without metastases.

The receptor was isolated from a donor older than 45 with non-small cell lung cancer. The chain is built from TRBV28 and TRBJ1-6; TRBD1 aligns across 7 bases. The material sequenced was PBMCs, taken before or after stereotactic body radiation therapy (not recorded which). In DNA, the CDR3 is TGTGCCAGCAGTCCGGACAGGCGCCATAATTCACCCCTCCACTTT. This sequence encodes CASSPDRRHNSPLHF.